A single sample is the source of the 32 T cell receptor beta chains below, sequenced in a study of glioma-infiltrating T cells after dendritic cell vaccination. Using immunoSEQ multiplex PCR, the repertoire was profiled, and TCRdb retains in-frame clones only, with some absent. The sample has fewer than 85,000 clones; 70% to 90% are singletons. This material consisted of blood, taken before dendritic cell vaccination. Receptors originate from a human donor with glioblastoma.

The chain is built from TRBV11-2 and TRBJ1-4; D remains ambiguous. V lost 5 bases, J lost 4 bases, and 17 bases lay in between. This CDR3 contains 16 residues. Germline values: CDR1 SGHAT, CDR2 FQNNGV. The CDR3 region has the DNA TGTGCCAGCAGCGAAACTGCAGTCTACTATAATGAAAAACTGTTTTTT. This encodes CASSETAVYYNEKLFF.

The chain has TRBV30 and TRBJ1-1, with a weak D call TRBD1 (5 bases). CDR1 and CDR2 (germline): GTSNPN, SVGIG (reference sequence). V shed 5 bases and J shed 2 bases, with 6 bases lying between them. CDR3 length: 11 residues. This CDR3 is CAWGHNTEAFF. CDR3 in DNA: TGTGCCTGGGGACATAACACTGAAGCTTTCTTT.

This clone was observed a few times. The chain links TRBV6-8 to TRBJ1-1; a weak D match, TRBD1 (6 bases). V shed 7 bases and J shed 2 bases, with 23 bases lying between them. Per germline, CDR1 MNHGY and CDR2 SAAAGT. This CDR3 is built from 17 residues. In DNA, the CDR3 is TGTGCCAGCACTTTACCCTTGCCTCGACAGGACAACACTGAAGCTTTCTTT. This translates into CASTLPLPRQDNTEAFF.

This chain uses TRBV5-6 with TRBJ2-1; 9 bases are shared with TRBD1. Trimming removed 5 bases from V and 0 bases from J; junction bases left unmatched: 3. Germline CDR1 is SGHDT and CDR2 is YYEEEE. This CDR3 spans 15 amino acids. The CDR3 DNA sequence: TGTGCCAGCAGGCGGACAGGGGACTCCTACAATGAGCAGTTCTTC. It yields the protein CASRRTGDSYNEQFF. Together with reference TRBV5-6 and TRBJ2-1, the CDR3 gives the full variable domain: DAGVTQSPTHLIKTRGQQVTLRCSPKSGHDTVSWYQQALGQGPQFIFQYYEEEERQRGNFPDRFSGHQFPNYSSELNVNALLLGDSALYLCASRRTGDSYNEQFFGPGTRLTVL.

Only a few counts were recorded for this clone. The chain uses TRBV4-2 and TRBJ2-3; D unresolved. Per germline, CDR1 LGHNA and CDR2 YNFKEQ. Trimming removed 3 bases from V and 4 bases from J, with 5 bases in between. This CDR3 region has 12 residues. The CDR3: CASSHLSDTQYF. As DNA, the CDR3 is TGTGCCAGCAGCCATCTTTCAGATACGCAGTATTTT.

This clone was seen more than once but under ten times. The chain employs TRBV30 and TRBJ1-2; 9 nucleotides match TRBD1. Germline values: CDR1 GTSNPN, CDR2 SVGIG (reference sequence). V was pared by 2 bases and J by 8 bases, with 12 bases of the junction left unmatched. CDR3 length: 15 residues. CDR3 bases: TGTGCCTGGAGTCCTCCCGGGACAGGGAGGAGCGGCTACACCTTC. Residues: CAWSPPGTGRSGYTF.

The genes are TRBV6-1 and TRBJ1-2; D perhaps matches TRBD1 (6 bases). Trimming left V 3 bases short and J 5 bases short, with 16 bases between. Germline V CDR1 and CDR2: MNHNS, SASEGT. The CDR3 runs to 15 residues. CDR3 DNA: TGTGCCAGCAGTGATGGGGTGGGACATAGTTATGGCTACACCTTC. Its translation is CASSDGVGHSYGYTF.

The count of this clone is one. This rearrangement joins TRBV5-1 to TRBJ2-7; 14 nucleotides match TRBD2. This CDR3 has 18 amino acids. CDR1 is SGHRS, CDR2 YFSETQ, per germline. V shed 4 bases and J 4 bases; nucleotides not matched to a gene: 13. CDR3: CASSTGTSGGTGFYEQYF. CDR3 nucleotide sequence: TGCGCCAGCAGCACCGGGACTAGCGGGGGTACGGGGTTTTACGAGCAGTACTTC.

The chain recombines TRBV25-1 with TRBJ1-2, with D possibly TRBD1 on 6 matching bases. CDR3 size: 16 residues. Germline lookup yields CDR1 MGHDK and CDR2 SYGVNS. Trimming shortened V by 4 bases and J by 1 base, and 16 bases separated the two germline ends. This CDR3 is CASSGGGANINYGYTF. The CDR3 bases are TGTGCCAGCAGTGGAGGGGGGGCGAACATTAACTATGGCTACACCTTC.

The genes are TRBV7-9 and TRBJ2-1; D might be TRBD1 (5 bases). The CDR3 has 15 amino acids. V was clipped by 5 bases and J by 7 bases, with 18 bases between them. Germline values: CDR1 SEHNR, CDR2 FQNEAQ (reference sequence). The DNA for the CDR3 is TGTGCCAGCAGCCTAGGGGCTCCAAGTCTAAATGAGCAGTTCTTC. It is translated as CASSLGAPSLNEQFF.

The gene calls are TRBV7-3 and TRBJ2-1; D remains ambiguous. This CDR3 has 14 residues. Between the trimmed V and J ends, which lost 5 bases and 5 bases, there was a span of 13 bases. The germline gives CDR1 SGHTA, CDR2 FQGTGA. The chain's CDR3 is CASSPNWAHNEQFF. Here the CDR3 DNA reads TGTGCCAGCAGCCCCAATTGGGCCCACAATGAGCAGTTCTTC.

The CDR3 DNA sequence: TGTGCCTGGAGTGCCACAGGGAACGAGCAGTACTTC. Translation gives CAWSATGNEQYF. The chain carries TRBV30 and TRBJ2-7; D perhaps matches TRBD1 (6 bases). Trimming took off 1 base at V and 5 bases at J, with 9 bases between the two ends. The germline gives CDR1 GTSNPN, CDR2 SVGIG (reference sequence). The CDR3 is 12 amino acids.

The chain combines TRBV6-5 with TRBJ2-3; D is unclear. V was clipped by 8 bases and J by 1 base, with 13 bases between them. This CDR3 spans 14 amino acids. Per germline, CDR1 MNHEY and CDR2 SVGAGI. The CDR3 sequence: CASQAGRGTDTQYF. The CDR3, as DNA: TGTGCCAGCCAAGCTGGTCGGGGCACAGATACGCAGTATTTT.

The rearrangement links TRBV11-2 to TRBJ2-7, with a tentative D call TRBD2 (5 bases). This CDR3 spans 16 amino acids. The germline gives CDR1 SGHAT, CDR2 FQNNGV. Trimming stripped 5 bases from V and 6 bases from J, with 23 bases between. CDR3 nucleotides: TGTGCCAGCAGCCTACCCGCCCGGGGAGATTTTGGCGAGCAGTACTTC. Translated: CASSLPARGDFGEQYF.

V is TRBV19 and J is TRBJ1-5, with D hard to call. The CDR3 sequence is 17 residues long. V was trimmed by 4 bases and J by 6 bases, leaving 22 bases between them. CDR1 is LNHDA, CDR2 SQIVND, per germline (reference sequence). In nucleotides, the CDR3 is TGTGCCAGTAGTAGTCAACCCTTCTCCAGGATTCGTCAGCCCCAGCATTTT. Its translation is CASSSQPFSRIRQPQHF.

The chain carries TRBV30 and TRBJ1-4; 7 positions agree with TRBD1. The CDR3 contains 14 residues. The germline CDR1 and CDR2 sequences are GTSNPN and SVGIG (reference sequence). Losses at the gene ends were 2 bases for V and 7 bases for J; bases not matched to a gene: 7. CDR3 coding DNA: TGTGCCTGGAGTACCGGGACAGAGAGTGAAAAACTGTTTTTT. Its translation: CAWSTGTESEKLFF.

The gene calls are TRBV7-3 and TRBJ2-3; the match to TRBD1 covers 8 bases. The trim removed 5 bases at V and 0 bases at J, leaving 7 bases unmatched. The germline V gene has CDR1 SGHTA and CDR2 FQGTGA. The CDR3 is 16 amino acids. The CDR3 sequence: CASSPLGTGSTDTQYF. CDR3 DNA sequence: TGTGCCAGCAGCCCTCTCGGGACAGGTAGCACAGATACGCAGTATTTT.

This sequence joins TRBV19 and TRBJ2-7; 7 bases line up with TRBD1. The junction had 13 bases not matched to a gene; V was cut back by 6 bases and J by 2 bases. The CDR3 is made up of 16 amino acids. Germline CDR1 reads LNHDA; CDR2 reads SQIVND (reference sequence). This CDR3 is CASSGPGQLAAYEQYF. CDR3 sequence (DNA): TGTGCCAGTAGCGGACCGGGACAGCTAGCCGCCTACGAGCAGTACTTC.

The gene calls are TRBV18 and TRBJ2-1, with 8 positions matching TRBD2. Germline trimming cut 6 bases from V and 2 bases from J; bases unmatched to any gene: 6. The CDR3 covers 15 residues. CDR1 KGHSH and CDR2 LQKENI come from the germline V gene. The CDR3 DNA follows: TGTGCCAGCTCGGCGGCGGGAGGACCCTACAATGAGCAGTTCTTC. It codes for CASSAAGGPYNEQFF.

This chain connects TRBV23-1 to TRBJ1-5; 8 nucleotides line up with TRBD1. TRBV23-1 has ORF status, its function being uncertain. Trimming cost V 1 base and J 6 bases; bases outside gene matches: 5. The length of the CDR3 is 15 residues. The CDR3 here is CASSQCAGGIQPQHF. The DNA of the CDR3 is TGCGCCAGCAGTCAATGTGCAGGGGGCATTCAGCCCCAGCATTTT.

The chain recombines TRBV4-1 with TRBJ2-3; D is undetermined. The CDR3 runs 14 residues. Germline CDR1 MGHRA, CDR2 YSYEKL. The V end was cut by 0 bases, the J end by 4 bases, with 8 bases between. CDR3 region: CASSQERQADTQYF. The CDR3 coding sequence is TGCGCCAGCAGCCAAGAGCGTCAGGCAGATACGCAGTATTTT.

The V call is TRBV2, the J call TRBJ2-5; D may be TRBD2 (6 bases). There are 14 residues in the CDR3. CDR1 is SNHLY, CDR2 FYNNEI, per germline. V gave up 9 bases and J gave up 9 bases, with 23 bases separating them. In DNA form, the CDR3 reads TGTGCCAGTGCCCCGGGACTTTCCCCGGGGGCCCAGTACTTC. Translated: CASAPGLSPGAQYF. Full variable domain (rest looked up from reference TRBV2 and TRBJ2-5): EPEVTQTPSHQVTQMGQEVILRCVPISNHLYFYWYRQILGQKVEFLVSFYNNEISEKSEIFDDQFSVERPDGSNFTLKIRSTKLEDSAMYFCASAPGLSPGAQYFGPGTRLLVL.

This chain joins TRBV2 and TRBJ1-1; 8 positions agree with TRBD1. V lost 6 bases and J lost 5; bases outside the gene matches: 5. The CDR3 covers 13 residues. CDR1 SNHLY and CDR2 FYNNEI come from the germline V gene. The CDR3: CASSTRGQTEAFF. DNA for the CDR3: TGTGCCAGCAGCACCAGGGGGCAGACTGAAGCTTTCTTT.

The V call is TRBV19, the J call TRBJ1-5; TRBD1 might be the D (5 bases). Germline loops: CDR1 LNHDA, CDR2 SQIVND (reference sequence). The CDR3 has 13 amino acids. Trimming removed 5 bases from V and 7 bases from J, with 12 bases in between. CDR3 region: CASSVQGRQPQHF. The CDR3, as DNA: TGTGCCAGTAGTGTGCAGGGCAGACAGCCCCAGCATTTT.

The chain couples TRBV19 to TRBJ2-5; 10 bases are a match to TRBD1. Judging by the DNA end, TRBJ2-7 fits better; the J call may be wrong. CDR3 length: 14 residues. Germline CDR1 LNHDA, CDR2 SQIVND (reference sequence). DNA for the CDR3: TGTGCCAGTAGTAGACAGGGGGCGGTCTACGAGCAGTACTTC. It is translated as CASSRQGAVYEQYF.

The CDR3: CAGQGENSGNTIYF. The CDR3, as DNA: TGTGCCGGACAGGGGGAAAACTCTGGAAACACCATATATTTT. The chain uses TRBV30 and TRBJ1-3; 10 bases are a match to TRBD1. There are 14 residues in the CDR3. Germline values: CDR1 GTSNPN, CDR2 SVGIG (reference sequence). With 8 bases clipped from V and 0 bases from J, the junction kept 4 bases outside the gene matches.

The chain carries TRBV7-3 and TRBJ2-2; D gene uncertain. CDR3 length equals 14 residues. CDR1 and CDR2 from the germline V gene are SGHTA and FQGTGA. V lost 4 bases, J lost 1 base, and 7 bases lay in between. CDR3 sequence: CASSWSVNTGELFF. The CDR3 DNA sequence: TGTGCCAGCAGCTGGTCAGTGAACACCGGGGAGCTGTTTTTT.

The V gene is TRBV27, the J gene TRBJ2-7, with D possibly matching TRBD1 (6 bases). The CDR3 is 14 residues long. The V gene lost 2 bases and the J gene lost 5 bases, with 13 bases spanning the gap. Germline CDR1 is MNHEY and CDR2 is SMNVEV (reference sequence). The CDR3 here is CASSLQGSKDEQYF. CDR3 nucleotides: TGTGCCAGCAGTTTACAGGGGAGCAAAGACGAGCAGTACTTC.

The CDR3 loop reads CASSPGLVAPEQFF. DNA for the CDR3: TGTGCCAGCAGCCCCGGACTAGTAGCCCCTGAGCAGTTCTTC. This chain connects TRBV28 to TRBJ2-1; the match to TRBD2 covers 7 bases. J gave up 9 bases and V 6 bases, and 11 bases lay outside the gene matches. From germline, CDR1 is MDHEN and CDR2 SYDVKM. The CDR3 is 14 residues long.

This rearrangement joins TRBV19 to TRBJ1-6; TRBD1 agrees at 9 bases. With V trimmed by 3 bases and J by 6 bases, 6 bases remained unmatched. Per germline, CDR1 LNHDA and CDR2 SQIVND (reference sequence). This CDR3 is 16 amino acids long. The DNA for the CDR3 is TGTGCCAGTAGTATGGCACAGGGGGCGTTTAATTCACCCCTCCACTTT. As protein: CASSMAQGAFNSPLHF.

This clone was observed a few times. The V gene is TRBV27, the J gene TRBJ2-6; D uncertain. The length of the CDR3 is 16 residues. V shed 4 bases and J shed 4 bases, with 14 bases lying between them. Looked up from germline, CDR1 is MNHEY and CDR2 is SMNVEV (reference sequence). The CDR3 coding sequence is TGTGCCAGCAGTTACCACCCCGAGGCAGGGGCCAACGTCCTGACTTTC. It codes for CASSYHPEAGANVLTF.

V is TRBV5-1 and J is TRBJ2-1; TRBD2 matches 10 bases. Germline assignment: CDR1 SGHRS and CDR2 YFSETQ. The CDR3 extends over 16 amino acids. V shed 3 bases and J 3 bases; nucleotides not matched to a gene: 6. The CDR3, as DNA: TGCGCCAGCAGCTCTTATCGGACTAGCGGCTACAATGAGCAGTTCTTC. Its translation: CASSSYRTSGYNEQFF.